These 3 T cell receptor beta chains came from one sample sequenced in a study of PD-L1 blockade in urothelial cancer. Profiling relied on immunoSEQ multiplex PCR, and the TCRdb table lists in-frame clones only, not all of them. The sample consists of about 84,000 clones, 82% of them appearing once. This sample comprised PBMCs, obtained around atezolizumab (anti-PD-L1) treatment. The source of these receptors is a man in his sixties or seventies with urothelial cancer.

The rearrangement uses TRBV7-9 and TRBJ2-3; D possibly corresponds to TRBD1 (5 bases). Germline loops: CDR1 SEHNR, CDR2 FQNEAQ (reference sequence). V gave up 6 bases and J gave up 1 base, with 14 bases separating them. This CDR3 contains 15 residues. The CDR3 protein is CASSLRKTGTDTQYF. Written as DNA, the CDR3 is TGTGCCAGCAGTTTAAGAAAGACAGGCACAGATACGCAGTATTTT.

This clone is a singleton in its sample. V is TRBV21-1 and J is TRBJ2-7; the table's D call of TRBD2 was not tested on the DNA. TRBV21-1 is a pseudogene. The CDR3 extends over 9 amino acids. The CDR3 region is CAIFYEQYF. The CDR3 nucleotides are TGTGCCATCTTCTACGAGCAGTACTTC.

Here the CDR3 DNA reads TGTGCCAGCAGCAGGGGACAGGGAGAAGGAGATACGCAGTATTTT. This translates into CASSRGQGEGDTQYF. The rearrangement uses TRBV7-7 and TRBJ2-3, with TRBD1 identical over 9 bases. V trimming: 5 bases; J trimming: 5 bases; junction bases outside the gene matches: 8. Germline CDR1 is SSHAT and CDR2 is FNYEAQ (reference sequence). The CDR3 runs 15 residues. The full variable domain, rest sourced from reference TRBV7-7 and TRBJ2-3, is GAGVSQSPRYKVTKRGQDVTLRCDPISSHATLYWYQQALGQGPEFLTYFNYEAQPDKSGLPSDRFSAERPEGSISTLTIQRTEQRDSAMYRCASSRGQGEGDTQYFGPGTRLTVL.